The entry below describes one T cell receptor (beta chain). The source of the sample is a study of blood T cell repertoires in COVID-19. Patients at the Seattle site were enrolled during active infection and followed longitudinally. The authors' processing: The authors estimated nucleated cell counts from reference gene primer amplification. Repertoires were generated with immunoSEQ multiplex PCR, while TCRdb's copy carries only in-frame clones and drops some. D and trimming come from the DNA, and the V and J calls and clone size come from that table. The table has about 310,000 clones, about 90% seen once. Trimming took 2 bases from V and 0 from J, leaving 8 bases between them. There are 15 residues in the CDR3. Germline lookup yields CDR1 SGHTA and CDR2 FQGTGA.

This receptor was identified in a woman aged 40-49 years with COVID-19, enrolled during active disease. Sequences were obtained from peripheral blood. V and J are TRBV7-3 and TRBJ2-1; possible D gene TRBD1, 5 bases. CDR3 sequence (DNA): TGTGCCAGCAGCTTACTGGGGCCCTCCTACAATGAGCAGTTCTTC. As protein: CASSLLGPSYNEQFF.